This T cell receptor beta chain was profiled in a study of CD8 T cells in ankylosing spondylitis (dated by TCRdb to 2016 to 2017). For the study in its entirety: The study profiled T cell receptor beta repertoires in healthy donors and ankylosing spondylitis patients to find disease-linked TCR variants. In total, the full study cohort was made up of roughly 110 healthy donors and some 26 ankylosing spondylitis patients. Peripheral blood was sampled, and synovial fluid was also collected from ankylosing spondylitis patients. What the study reported, not specific to this receptor: Significant enrichment of the disease-linked clones was reported in matched synovial fluid samples from ankylosing spondylitis patients. In peripheral blood, the disease-linked clones were found at relatively low frequencies and had a CD8+ phenotype. Some TCR beta motif variants had previously been reported in synovial fluid and blood of reactive arthritis patients, which suggested common disease-initiation mechanisms. A TCR beta motif made up of several highly homologous amino acid variants appeared to be characteristic of blood from ankylosing spondylitis patients.

The instrument given in TCRdb is Illumina HiSeq 2500. Quantitative 5'-RACE with molecular barcodes was the method used to prepare the TCR beta libraries. In the paper's pipeline: A new computational method, built on a probabilistic model of VDJ rearrangement, was used to identify disease-linked TCR variants. Using fastp at Q25 and MiXCR, TCRdb reprocessed the public reads and kept productive beta chains. Rows merge per CDR3 protein into single entries with the most common DNA and genes. These V and J calls rely on TCRdb rather than the paper's analysis. This sample holds hundreds of thousands of distinct CDR3 sequences; roughly 8% were observed only once. Of the sample, roughly 4.9% falls within the top ten clones. With respect to this clonotype: The antigen it recognizes is unknown. Nothing much larger sits one base from this clone, and base qualities are not available.

The CDR3 contains 16 residues, cysteine and phenylalanine counted. The retained sequence is limited to the CDR3, 48 bases, with the frame set at the first base. The germline V gene sets CDR1 to KGHDR and CDR2 to SFDVKD. V is pared back by 1 base and J by 0 bases, with 8 bases lying between the germline termini. The sequence was obtained from a female donor with ankylosing spondylitis or in good health (not recorded which). Sequencing was carried out using blood, either unsorted or a sorted T cell fraction (not recorded which). The chain uses TRBV24-1 and TRBJ2-2, with the D gene possibly TRBD1 or TRBD2, each one fitting 5 bases. The CDR3 sequence is CATSDFGTTNTGELFF. The DNA reads TGTGCCACCAGTGATTTCGGGACCACGAACACCGGGGAGCTGTTTTTT.